Reported below is one T cell receptor beta chain. Assay used: immunoSEQ multiplex PCR; TCRdb lists only in-frame clones, some missing. The sample contains roughly 700,000 clones, roughly 90% of which appear only once. This CDR3 contains 13 residues. Looked up from germline, CDR1 is LGHNA and CDR2 is YSLEER. V was pared by 5 bases and J by 6 bases, with 14 bases between. The record originates from a study of shared T cell receptors in the human thymus. These records were also assigned to another study, of human thymus T cells. From that report: Unrelated individuals had highly overlapping thymic repertoires, as reported in related research.

This rearrangement joins TRBV4-3 to TRBJ2-7; possibly TRBD1 for D (5 bases). This sequence originates from a boy in the first two years of life with a congenital heart defect. Material for sequencing was thymocytes. CDR3 region: CASSNPGKGEQYF. The CDR3 DNA sequence: TGCGCCAGCAGCAACCCAGGGAAGGGCGAGCAGTACTTC.